The 2 T cell receptor beta chains in this list originate from one sample, sequenced in a study of blood T cell repertoires in COVID-19 (dated by TCRdb to 2020 to 2022). To prepare the library, the immunoSEQ multiplex PCR assay was applied. TCRdb's version of the immuneACCESS table is confined to in-frame rearrangements and falls short of the full clone set. An unresolved V gene accounts for under half of the shortfall where checked; the remainder is of unknown origin. This sample lists fewer than 300,000 clones; 87% were detected once. Clones ranked in the top ten supply more than 1.3% of the sample. Sequences were obtained from peripheral blood. Every receptor here comes from a woman in her thirties or forties who had recovered from COVID-19.

The chain combines TRBV5-1 with TRBJ2-1, with TRBD1 identical over 9 bases. J was trimmed by 6 bases and V by 4 bases; bases with no gene match: 8. This CDR3 comprises 15 residues. Germline V gene lookup returns CDR1 SGHRS and CDR2 YFSETQ. The CDR3 loop reads CASSTGTGWVNEQFF. CDR3 coding DNA: TGCGCCAGCAGCACCGGGACAGGGTGGGTCAATGAGCAGTTCTTC.

The chain couples TRBV5-8 to TRBJ2-6; no reliable D call. Trimming took off 2 bases at V and 0 bases at J, with 12 bases between the two ends. The CDR3 totals 17 residues. The germline V gene has CDR1 SGHTS and CDR2 YDEGEE. The CDR3 DNA is TGTGCCAGCAGCTTACACGTCCGGAGCTCTGGGGCCAACGTCCTGACTTTC. Protein product: CASSLHVRSSGANVLTF.